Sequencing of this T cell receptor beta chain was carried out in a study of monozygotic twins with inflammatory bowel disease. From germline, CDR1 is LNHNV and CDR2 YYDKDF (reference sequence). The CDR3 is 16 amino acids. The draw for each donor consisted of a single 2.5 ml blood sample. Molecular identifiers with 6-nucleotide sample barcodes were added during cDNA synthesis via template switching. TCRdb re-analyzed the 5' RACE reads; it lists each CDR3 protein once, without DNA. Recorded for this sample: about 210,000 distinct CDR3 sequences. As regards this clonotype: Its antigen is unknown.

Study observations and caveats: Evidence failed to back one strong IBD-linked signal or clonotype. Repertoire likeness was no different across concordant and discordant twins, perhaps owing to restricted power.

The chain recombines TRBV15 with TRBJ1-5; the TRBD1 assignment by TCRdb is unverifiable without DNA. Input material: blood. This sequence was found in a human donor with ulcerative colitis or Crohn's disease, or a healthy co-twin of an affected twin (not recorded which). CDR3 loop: CATSRPGQGERGPQHF.